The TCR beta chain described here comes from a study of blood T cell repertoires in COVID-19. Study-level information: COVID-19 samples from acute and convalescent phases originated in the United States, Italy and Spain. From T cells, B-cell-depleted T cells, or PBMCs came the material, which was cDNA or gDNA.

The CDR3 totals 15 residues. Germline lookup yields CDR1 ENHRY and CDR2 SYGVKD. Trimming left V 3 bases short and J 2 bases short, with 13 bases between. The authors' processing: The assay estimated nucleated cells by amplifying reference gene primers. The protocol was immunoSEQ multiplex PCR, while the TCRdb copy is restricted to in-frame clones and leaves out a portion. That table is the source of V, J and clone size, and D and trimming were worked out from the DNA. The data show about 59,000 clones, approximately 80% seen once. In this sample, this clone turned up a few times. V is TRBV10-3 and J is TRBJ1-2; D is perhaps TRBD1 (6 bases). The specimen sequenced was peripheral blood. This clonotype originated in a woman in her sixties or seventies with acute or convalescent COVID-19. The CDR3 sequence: CAISDTRGMNYGYTF. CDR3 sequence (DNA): TGTGCCATCAGTGATACCAGGGGAATGAACTATGGCTACACCTTC.